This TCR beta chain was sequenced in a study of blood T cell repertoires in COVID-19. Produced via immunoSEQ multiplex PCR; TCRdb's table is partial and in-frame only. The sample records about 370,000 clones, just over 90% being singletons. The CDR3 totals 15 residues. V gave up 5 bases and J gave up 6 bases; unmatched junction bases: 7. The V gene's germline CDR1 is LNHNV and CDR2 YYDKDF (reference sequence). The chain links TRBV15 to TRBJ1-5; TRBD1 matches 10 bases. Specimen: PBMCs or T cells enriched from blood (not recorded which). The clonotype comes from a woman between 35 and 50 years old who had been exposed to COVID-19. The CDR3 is CATSARTGGPQPQHF. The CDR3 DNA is TGTGCCACCAGCGCCCGGACAGGGGGACCTCAGCCCCAGCATTTT.